This TCR beta chain was retrieved from a study of cytomegalovirus exposure and HLA in healthy donors. The study, taken as a whole, reports: Among the most significant clusters, several appeared linked to common viral pathogens in a later analysis. Researchers catalogued approximately 170 TCR beta chains as cytomegalovirus-associated.

The study ran its PCR with 60 Vbeta and 13 Jbeta primers. This table comes from immunoSEQ multiplex PCR, and its TCRdb copy is limited to in-frame clones, with some not included. The sample has 100,000 or so clones, roughly 15% seen once. CDR3 length: 14 residues. Germline V CDR1 and CDR2: SGHVS, FNYEAQ. The junction had 3 bases not matched to a gene; V was cut back by 2 bases and J by 8 bases. This clone came up a few times. What it binds is not known. Sequencing input: PBMCs. The chain joins TRBV7-6 to TRBJ2-1; 10 bases agree with TRBD2. This TCR derives from a female donor in good health and CMV-seronegative. The CDR3 here is CASSLSGGAHEQFF. The CDR3 DNA is TGTGCCAGCAGCTTAAGCGGGGGGGCACATGAGCAGTTCTTC.